The rows below give T cell receptor beta chains drawn from one sample of a study of T cells in localized non-small cell lung cancer. TCRdb's copy holds only in-frame clones and misses some; the assay was immunoSEQ multiplex PCR. The repertoire holds 60,000 to 85,000 clones, with about nine tenths as singletons. The starting material was peripheral blood, obtained before any cancer treatment. These receptors all stem from a male donor older than 55 with stage III squamous cell lung carcinoma. Both conserved end residues are trimmed from each CDR3. A D gene is named only where the DNA matches it firmly. A row's size may be missing; if present it is once, few, many or a size class.

CDR3aa,abundance,d_gene,j_gene,v_gene,len
ASSSGATNEKLF,-,-,TRBJ1-4,TRBV19,12
ASSGSLTQYEQY,-,-,TRBJ2-7,TRBV11-2,12
ASSLGTSDYNEQF,-,TRBD2,TRBJ2-1,TRBV4-2,13
ASSLDISSYNEQF,-,-,TRBJ2-1,TRBV7-8,13
ASREGQITGELF,few,-,TRBJ2-2,TRBV5-1,12
ASSEGVRVIDGYT,-,-,TRBJ1-2,TRBV6-1,13
ASNRATNEKLF,-,-,TRBJ1-4,TRBV19,11
ASSVDAGPLH,-,-,TRBJ1-6,TRBV9,10
ATSMDKSSYNEQF,-,-,TRBJ2-1,TRBV15,13
ASSSSGTSYGYT,-,-,TRBJ1-2,TRBV6-6,12
ASISTPVNTEAF,-,-,TRBJ1-1,TRBV28,12
SVMKGLNTEAF,-,-,TRBJ1-1,TRBV29-1,11
AWSRAGGGNEQF,-,TRBD2,TRBJ2-1,TRBV30,12
ASSVASGGPLTDTQY,-,TRBD2,TRBJ2-3,TRBV6-1,15
ASSLGLYGYT,-,-,TRBJ1-2,TRBV28,10
ASSRGGQQFFGNTIY,-,TRBD1,TRBJ1-3,TRBV9,15
ASSRTGRGEKLF,once,-,TRBJ1-4,TRBV6-6,12
ASSVGLAGGSSTDTQY,few,TRBD2,TRBJ2-3,TRBV6-1,16
ASSENRALYGYT,-,-,TRBJ1-2,TRBV10-2,12
ASTGTSAGQETQY,-,-,TRBJ2-5,TRBV10-2,13
ASRQGWNTEAF,-,TRBD1,TRBJ1-1,TRBV6-5,11
ASSPTATTIANYGYT,few,-,TRBJ1-2,TRBV14,15
ASTLEGFGANVLT,-,-,TRBJ2-6,TRBV19,13
ASSLTGLAGEADTQY,-,TRBD2,TRBJ2-3,TRBV7-3,15
ASSGATNEKLF,-,-,TRBJ1-4,TRBV2,11
ASSLHRDSPLH,-,-,TRBJ1-6,TRBV7-7,11
ASSQDRGDRRSYNSPLH,few,TRBD1,TRBJ1-6,TRBV4-1,17
ASSTTGQGAEEDTQY,-,TRBD1,TRBJ2-3,TRBV9,15
ASSSQEGERLF,-,-,TRBJ1-4,TRBV5-4,11
ASRKEVLRKDTQY,once,-,TRBJ2-3,TRBV21-1,13
ASSSGWQAGNEQF,once,-,TRBJ2-1,TRBV28,13
ASSLALGETDTQY,-,-,TRBJ2-3,TRBV5-1,13
AWSVYGGGRHEQY,-,-,TRBJ2-7,TRBV30,13
ASSRAGHKNTEAF,-,-,TRBJ1-1,TRBV5-1,13
ARVGTEAF,-,-,TRBJ1-1,TRBV19,8
ASSPAGGRGYYGYT,-,-,TRBJ1-2,TRBV19,14
ASSPRTGGQGYGYT,-,TRBD1,TRBJ1-2,TRBV7-8,14
ASSYSQNRNNSPLH,-,-,TRBJ1-6,TRBV6-5,14
ASSLSGTGEAF,-,TRBD1,TRBJ1-1,TRBV28,11
AWDGGADTQY,-,-,TRBJ2-3,TRBV30,10
ASSYSWQDRTDTQY,-,-,TRBJ2-3,TRBV6-5,14
ASSSLADTEAF,-,-,TRBJ1-1,TRBV27,11
ASSPRTEGGYT,-,-,TRBJ1-2,TRBV7-9,11
ASSYSDRVSTDTQY,-,TRBD1,TRBJ2-3,TRBV6-5,14